Below, 28 T cell receptor beta chains from the same sample are listed, as sequenced in a study of cytomegalovirus exposure and HLA in healthy donors. Primers: 60 Vbeta forward and 13 Jbeta reverse. Generated by immunoSEQ multiplex PCR, the TCRdb table keeps only in-frame clones and is missing some. This table holds 130,000 to 150,000 clones, around 80% found once. The specimen sequenced was PBMCs. These receptors all stem from a woman between 40 and 55 years old in good health and CMV-seropositive.

The chain employs TRBV6-6 and TRBJ1-4; unclear D gene. Per the germline V gene, CDR1 is MNHNY and CDR2 is SVGAGI (reference sequence). Trimming took 5 bases from V and 8 from J, leaving 12 bases between them. The CDR3 totals 13 residues. This chain's CDR3 is CASSHRGGEKLFF. For the CDR3, the DNA is TGTGCCAGCAGTCACCGGGGTGGGGAAAAACTGTTTTTT.

The V and J genes are TRBV7-2 and TRBJ2-5, with a weak D call TRBD2 (6 bases). Trimming cost V 5 bases and J 5 bases, with 15 bases left between them. Germline loops: CDR1 SGHTA, CDR2 FQGNSA. The CDR3 sequence is 14 residues long. CDR3 sequence reads: CASSRGTVLETQYF. CDR3 DNA sequence: TGTGCCAGCAGCCGCGGGACCGTGCTGGAGACCCAGTACTTC.

This clone was observed a handful of times. This sequence joins TRBV14 and TRBJ2-1; tentative D call: TRBD2 (6 bases). V shed 1 base and J shed 9 bases, with 22 bases lying between them. Germline CDR1 SGHDN, CDR2 FVKESK. CDR3 length: 17 residues. The CDR3 sequence: CASSQGRGEGERAEQFF. The CDR3 DNA reads TGTGCCAGCAGCCAAGGTCGCGGGGAAGGGGAGAGAGCTGAGCAGTTCTTC.

The J gene is TRBJ1-4, the V gene TRBV30; TRBD1 matches at 7 bases. The trim removed 3 bases at V and 3 bases at J, leaving 7 bases unmatched. The germline V gene encodes CDR1 GTSNPN and CDR2 SVGIG (reference sequence). The CDR3 has 15 amino acids. This chain's CDR3 is CAWSAQGPPNEKLFF. CDR3 nucleotides: TGTGCCTGGAGCGCACAGGGGCCCCCTAATGAAAAACTGTTTTTT.

The chain employs TRBV6-1 and TRBJ2-2; D is ambiguous. V dropped 2 bases and J dropped 0 bases, with 16 bases sitting between them. The CDR3 runs to 18 residues. Germline V gene data show CDR1 as MNHNS and CDR2 as SASEGT. The CDR3: CASSEPGWSVANTGELFF. The CDR3 bases are TGTGCCAGCAGTGAACCAGGCTGGTCCGTCGCGAACACCGGGGAGCTGTTTTTT.

The chain carries TRBV27 and TRBJ1-1; maybe TRBD1 (6 bases). This CDR3 region has 14 residues. Germline V CDR1 and CDR2: MNHEY, SMNVEV (reference sequence). Trimming took 7 bases from V and 6 from J, leaving 18 bases between them. The DNA of the CDR3 is TGTGCCAGCACACAAAGGGGGAGGGTGGCTGAAGCTTTCTTT. Translation gives CASTQRGRVAEAFF.

This clone was counted once. The chain has TRBV7-9 and TRBJ1-2, with 8 bases that match TRBD1. Unmatched junction bases numbered 5, after V lost 2 bases and J lost 3 bases. This CDR3 is 15 amino acids long. Germline V CDR1 and CDR2: SEHNR, FQNEAQ (reference sequence). DNA of the CDR3: TGTGCCAGCAGCTTAACGGACAGGGAGGACTATGGCTACACCTTC. It specifies CASSLTDREDYGYTF. Full variable domain (outside the CDR3, taken from reference TRBV7-9 and TRBJ1-2): DTGVSQNPRHKITKRGQNVTFRCDPISEHNRLYWYRQTLGQGPEFLTYFQNEAQLEKSRLLSDRFSAERPKGSFSTLEIQRTEQGDSAMYLCASSLTDREDYGYTFGSGTRLTVV.

The V and J genes are TRBV27 and TRBJ2-1; D might be TRBD1 (6 bases). The CDR3 consists of 13 residues. CDR1 and CDR2 (germline): MNHEY, SMNVEV (reference sequence). V lost 8 bases, J lost 6 bases, and 14 bases lay in between. Here the CDR3 DNA reads TGTGCCAGCCGGGACAACCCTATCAATGAGCAGTTCTTC. Its translation is CASRDNPINEQFF.

V gene TRBV27 combines with J gene TRBJ1-4; no definite D call. V gave up 4 bases and J gave up 8 bases, with 20 bases separating them. This CDR3 has 16 residues. Germline CDR1 reads MNHEY; CDR2 reads SMNVEV (reference sequence). In DNA form, the CDR3 reads TGTGCCAGCAGTTCGCCCCCCGGGCCGACGGGGGAAAAACTGTTTTTT. Translating gives CASSSPPGPTGEKLFF. Looking up the rest from reference TRBV27 and TRBJ1-4 gives the full variable domain: EAQVTQNPRYLITVTGKKLTVTCSQNMNHEYMSWYRQDPGLGLRQIYYSMNVEVTDKGDVPEGYKVSRKEKRNFPLILESPSPNQTSLYFCASSSPPGPTGEKLFFGSGTQLSVL.

The rearrangement uses TRBV28 and TRBJ2-1, with 8 bases aligning to TRBD2. V dropped 3 bases and J dropped 0; count of bases not matched to a gene: 7. Germline V gene data show CDR1 as MDHEN and CDR2 as SYDVKM. The CDR3 has 17 amino acids. The CDR3 reads CASSLREVPSSYNEQFF. CDR3 nucleotides: TGTGCCAGCAGTTTGCGGGAGGTTCCTTCCTCCTACAATGAGCAGTTCTTC.

This chain joins TRBV27 and TRBJ2-3; TRBD2 matches 7 bases. Trimming cost V 1 base and J 1 base; bases outside gene matches: 5. CDR1 is MNHEY and CDR2 is SMNVEV in the germline V gene (reference sequence). The CDR3 is 16 amino acids. The chain's CDR3 is CASSLWREWGTDTQYF. The CDR3 nucleotides read TGTGCCAGCAGTTTATGGCGGGAGTGGGGCACAGATACGCAGTATTTT.

The chain uses TRBV5-1 and TRBJ1-6; D unresolved. The CDR3 sequence is 15 residues long. Trimming removed 0 bases at V and 7 bases at J, with 11 bases between. Per the germline V gene, CDR1 is SGHRS and CDR2 is YFSETQ. CDR3 residues: CASSLEPFSNSPLHF. Here the CDR3 DNA reads TGCGCCAGCAGCTTGGAGCCGTTTTCCAATTCACCCCTCCACTTT.

Comments on this clone: Relative to the germline gene, one junction end is altered; a read error may explain this. This specimen includes other DNA sequences encoding the same CDR3. The chain links TRBV7-3 to TRBJ2-1, with TRBD2 matching over 12 bases. The length of the CDR3 is 16 residues. In germline, CDR1 is SGHTA, CDR2 FQGTGA. The CDR3 is CASSPTSGRIYNEQFF. The CDR3, as DNA: TGTGCTAGCAGCCCCACTAGCGGGAGGATATACAATGAGCAGTTCTTC.

The chain carries TRBV10-3 and TRBJ1-1; possible D gene TRBD1, 6 bases. The germline V gene encodes CDR1 ENHRY and CDR2 SYGVKD. The CDR3 covers 14 residues. Trimming removed 4 bases at V and 4 bases at J, with 13 bases between. The CDR3 region has the DNA TGTGCCATCAGTGCGGACAGAAGGGCCACTGAAGCTTTCTTT. Translation gives CAISADRRATEAFF.

CDR3 coding DNA: TGTGCCAGCAGCCCCGGACAGGGCCAACTTAATTCACCCCTCCACTTT. This encodes CASSPGQGQLNSPLHF. The chain is built from TRBV13 and TRBJ1-6, with TRBD1 matching 8 bases. The V segment lost 5 bases and the J segment 6 bases; nucleotides outside the gene matches: 9. Germline assignment: CDR1 PRHDT and CDR2 FYEKMQ (reference sequence). The CDR3 runs to 16 residues.

This sequence joins TRBV10-3 and TRBJ2-7, with 9 bases identical to TRBD1. The V and J ends lost 2 bases and 4 bases, in that order; junction bases with no gene match: 18. The V gene's germline CDR1 is ENHRY and CDR2 SYGVKD. This CDR3 comprises 19 residues. The CDR3 bases are TGTGCCATCAGTGAGGGGGGGACAGGGAAAGTTCCGGTGGCTTACGAGCAGTACTTC. Translation gives CAISEGGTGKVPVAYEQYF.

This clone was seen a handful of times. V gene TRBV2 combines with J gene TRBJ2-1, with D possibly TRBD2 on 7 matching bases. Trimming stripped 10 bases from V and 10 bases from J, with 17 bases between. This CDR3 comprises 12 residues. Germline V gene sequence: CDR1 SNHLY, CDR2 FYNNEI. The chain's CDR3 is CATTRRGGEQFF. In DNA form, the CDR3 reads TGTGCCACAACGAGGAGGGGGGGAGAGCAGTTCTTC.

The rearrangement uses TRBV10-3 and TRBJ1-2; no clear D gene. CDR3 length: 8 residues. From germline, CDR1 is ENHRY and CDR2 SYGVKD. The CDR3 sequence: CGDYGYTF. In nucleotides, the CDR3 is TGTGGAGACTATGGCTACACCTTC.

The V call is TRBV29-1, the J call TRBJ2-7; 11 nucleotides align to TRBD2. V lost 6 bases and J lost 0; bases outside the gene matches: 4. The CDR3 consists of 14 residues. Germline-derived CDR1 and CDR2 are SQVTM and ANQGSEA. The CDR3 coding sequence is TGCAGCGTCGGGACTAGCGGATACTCCTACGAGCAGTACTTC. Translation gives CSVGTSGYSYEQYF.

This chain connects TRBV11-3 to TRBJ2-2; TRBD2 might be the D (5 bases). This CDR3 is built from 14 residues. The V end was cut by 5 bases, the J end by 1 base, with 8 bases between. The V gene's germline CDR1 is SGHNT and CDR2 YENEEA. The DNA of the CDR3 is TGTGCCAGCAGCCTCCGGGAGAACACCGGGGAGCTGTTTTTT. Its protein is CASSLRENTGELFF. Together with reference TRBV11-3 and TRBJ2-2, the CDR3 gives the full variable domain: EAGVVQSPRYKIIEKKQPVAFWCNPISGHNTLYWYLQNLGQGPELLIRYENEEAVDDSQLPKDRFSAERLKGVDSTLKIQPAELGDSAVYLCASSLRENTGELFFGEGSRLTVL.

The genes are TRBV18 and TRBJ2-1; no clear D. The CDR3 covers 14 residues. Germline V gene data show CDR1 as KGHSH and CDR2 as LQKENI. The V and J ends lost 2 bases and 4 bases respectively, with 9 bases between them. The DNA of the CDR3 is TGTGCCAGCTCACCAATTCAGGTTTACAATGAGCAGTTCTTC. It yields the protein CASSPIQVYNEQFF. Full variable domain (outside the CDR3, taken from reference TRBV18 and TRBJ2-1): NAGVMQNPRHLVRRRGQEARLRCSPMKGHSHVYWYRQLPEEGLKFMVYLQKENIIDESGMPKERFSAEFPKEGPSILRIQQVVRGDSAAYFCASSPIQVYNEQFFGPGTRLTVL.

The chain joins TRBV7-3 to TRBJ1-1; 10 bases are shared with TRBD1. Trimming took 5 bases from V and 7 from J; bases not matched to a gene: 4. CDR1 SGHTA and CDR2 FQGTGA come from the germline V gene. CDR3 size: 13 residues. The CDR3 DNA reads as TGTGCCAGCAGCCCGGACAGGGGGAATGAAGCTTTCTTT. It codes for CASSPDRGNEAFF.

The chain is built from TRBV19 and TRBJ2-7; 11 bases match TRBD1. The CDR3 spans 16 residues. The V segment lost 9 bases and the J segment 5 bases; nucleotides outside the gene matches: 15. Germline CDR1 is LNHDA and CDR2 is SQIVND (reference sequence). CDR3 coding DNA: TGTGCCAGCGACTCCACCCCGGGACAGGGGGACCACGAGCAGTACTTC. Translating gives CASDSTPGQGDHEQYF.

The V and J genes are TRBV18 and TRBJ1-2, with 7 nucleotides matching TRBD1. The CDR3 has 12 residues. Trimming cost V 6 bases and J 8 bases; bases outside gene matches: 6. From germline, CDR1 is KGHSH and CDR2 LQKENI. The CDR3 is CASSLTGDGYTF. The CDR3 nucleotides read TGTGCCAGCTCTCTCACAGGGGACGGCTACACCTTC. The variable domain in full, completed from reference TRBV18 and TRBJ1-2, reads NAGVMQNPRHLVRRRGQEARLRCSPMKGHSHVYWYRQLPEEGLKFMVYLQKENIIDESGMPKERFSAEFPKEGPSILRIQQVVRGDSAAYFCASSLTGDGYTFGSGTRLTVV.

Comments on this clone: Its ends do not fully match the called genes, so a read error is possible. The chain combines TRBV7-3 with TRBJ2-3; a weak D match, TRBD2 (6 bases). Germline lookup yields CDR1 SGHTA and CDR2 FQGTGA. The CDR3 consists of 15 residues. The CDR3 here is CASSLDGRSRDTQYF. In DNA, the CDR3 is TGTGCCAGCAGCTTGGACGGGAGAAGCAGAGATACGCAGTATTTT. The variable domain in full, with the rest retrieved from reference TRBV7-3 and TRBJ2-3, is GAGVSQTPSNKVTEKGKYVELRCDPISGHTALYWYRQSLGQGPEFLIYFQGTGAADDSGLPNDRFFAVRPEGSVSTLKIQRTERGDSAVYLCASSLDGRSRDTQYFGPGTRLTVL.

This rearrangement joins TRBV18 to TRBJ2-2, with 8 bases fitting TRBD2. The CDR3 is 14 residues long. The V segment lost 6 bases and the J segment 4 bases; nucleotides outside the gene matches: 4. Germline V gene sequence: CDR1 KGHSH, CDR2 LQKENI. The CDR3 region has the DNA TGTGCCAGCTCGGCGGGACTAGTCACCGGGGAGCTGTTTTTT. It is translated as CASSAGLVTGELFF.

The rearrangement joins TRBV7-2 to TRBJ2-5, with D possibly being TRBD1 (6 bases). CDR1 and CDR2 (germline): SGHTA, FQGNSA. The CDR3 loop spans 14 amino acids. The V end lost 0 bases, the J end lost 5 bases, and 10 bases lay between the germline ends. CDR3 nucleotide sequence: TGTGCCAGCAGCTTAGCGGGGGCTGGGGAGACCCAGTACTTC. Translating it yields CASSLAGAGETQYF.

The rearrangement joins TRBV5-1 to TRBJ2-7; D may be TRBD1 (6 bases). The CDR3 contains 14 residues. From germline, CDR1 is SGHRS and CDR2 YFSETQ. Trimming took off 5 bases at V and 2 bases at J, with 14 bases between the two ends. The CDR3 nucleotides read TGCGCCAGCAGGGGCCGGACAGCCCCCTACGAGCAGTACTTC. This gives the protein CASRGRTAPYEQYF.